Listed below are T cell receptor beta chains from one sample, sequenced in a study of blood T cell repertoires in COVID-19. Generated by immunoSEQ multiplex PCR, the TCRdb table keeps only in-frame clones and is missing some. The sample consists of about 58,000 clones, over 75% of them appearing once. Specimen: peripheral blood. The receptor source for this set is a man aged 55 to 70 with COVID-19, enrolled during active disease. The CDR3 runs from the conserved cysteine through the conserved F or W. The order of the fields is J gene, D gene, clone size, V gene, CDR3 DNA, CDR3 protein. A D gene is named only where the DNA matches it firmly. The listing skips clone size in some rows; elsewhere it reads once, few, many or a size class.

J: TRBJ1-1; D: .; size: .; V: TRBV7-9; DNA: TGTGCCAGCAGCTTAAGTATGGGGCTTAAGGCTGAAGCTTTCTTT; CDR3: CASSLSMGLKAEAFF
J: TRBJ2-1; D: TRBD1; size: .; V: TRBV11-2; DNA: TGTGCCAGCAGGGAAAGACAGGGATTGCGGGACAATGAGCAGTTCTTC; CDR3: CASRERQGLRDNEQFF
J: TRBJ1-6; D: .; size: .; V: TRBV3-1/TRBV3-2; DNA: TGTGCCAGCAGCCAAGGGCAGGGTAGGTCACCCCTCCACTTT; CDR3: CASSQGQGRSPLHF
J: TRBJ2-5; D: TRBD2; size: .; V: TRBV15; DNA: TGTGCCACCAGCAGAGACCGGACTAGCGGGAGGGAGACCCAGTACTTC; CDR3: CATSRDRTSGRETQYF
J: TRBJ1-2; D: .; size: once; V: TRBV2; DNA: TGTGCCAGCAGTGAGGGAGTCGGTGGTGGCTACACCTTC; CDR3: CASSEGVGGGYTF
J: TRBJ2-3; D: TRBD2; size: .; V: TRBV11-3; DNA: TGTGCCAGCAGCTCCCGCCTTCTAGCGGGAGGTGCAGATACGCAGTATTTT; CDR3: CASSSRLLAGGADTQYF
J: TRBJ2-7; D: .; size: once; V: TRBV5-6; DNA: TGTGCCAGCACTACTACAGGGTTCACCTACGAGCAGTACTTC; CDR3: CASTTTGFTYEQYF
J: TRBJ1-5; D: .; size: .; V: TRBV5-4; DNA: TGTGCCAGCAGCTACTTCCAGCCCCAGCATTTT; CDR3: CASSYFQPQHF
J: TRBJ1-3; D: .; size: .; V: TRBV5-1; DNA: TGCGCCAGCAGCGCGGGCTTCCTTGCGGACACCATATATTTT; CDR3: CASSAGFLADTIYF
J: TRBJ1-3; D: .; size: .; V: TRBV10-3; DNA: TGTGCCATCGCTTCAGGTTTTGGAAACACCATATATTTT; CDR3: CAIASGFGNTIYF
J: TRBJ2-2; D: .; size: .; V: TRBV11-3; DNA: TGTGCCAGCAGCTTAGGCCAGCGAGGGGAGCTGTTTTTT; CDR3: CASSLGQRGELFF
J: TRBJ2-4; D: .; size: .; V: TRBV30; DNA: TGTGCCTGGAGTGTAGGGGGTAGAGCCAAAAACATTCAGTACTTC; CDR3: CAWSVGGRAKNIQYF
J: TRBJ1-1; D: .; size: .; V: TRBV30; DNA: TGTGCCTGGAGTCCCCCCCCTAACACTGAAGCTTTCTTT; CDR3: CAWSPPPNTEAFF
J: TRBJ2-2; D: TRBD2; size: .; V: TRBV27; DNA: TGTGCCAGCAGTTTATCCGGGGGGTCTACCGGGGAGCTGTTTTTT; CDR3: CASSLSGGSTGELFF
J: TRBJ1-5; D: .; size: .; V: TRBV2; DNA: TGTGCCAGCAGTGAAAATGGGGCAGTATGGAGCAATCAGCCCCAGCATTTT; CDR3: CASSENGAVWSNQPQHF
J: TRBJ1-2; D: .; size: once; V: TRBV7-8; DNA: TGTGCCAGCAGCCACCGGGACACCTCTTATGGCTACACCTTC; CDR3: CASSHRDTSYGYTF
J: TRBJ2-7; D: TRBD2; size: .; V: TRBV5-4; DNA: TGTGCCAGCAGCACTGGACTAGCGGCATCTACGGGAGAGCAGTACTTC; CDR3: CASSTGLAASTGEQYF
J: TRBJ1-4; D: .; size: .; V: TRBV4-1; DNA: TGCGCCAGCAGCGCCCGAACTGTTAATAATGAAAAACTGTTTTTT; CDR3: CASSARTVNNEKLFF
J: TRBJ2-1; D: .; size: few; V: TRBV29-1; DNA: TGCAGCGTTCGACAGGTCGATGAGCAGTTCTTC; CDR3: CSVRQVDEQFF
J: TRBJ2-5; D: TRBD2; size: once; V: TRBV5-1; DNA: TGCGCCAGCAGCGCAGGACTAGCGGGGGGTCAGGAGACCCAGTACTTC; CDR3: CASSAGLAGGQETQYF
J: TRBJ1-2; D: .; size: .; V: TRBV5-4; DNA: TGTGCCAGCAGCCCGGAGGCTAACTATGGCTACACCTTC; CDR3: CASSPEANYGYTF
J: TRBJ2-5; D: TRBD2; size: .; V: TRBV6-2/TRBV6-3; DNA: TGTGCCAGCAGTCTCTCGGCGGGAGGGCAAGAGACCCAGTACTTC; CDR3: CASSLSAGGQETQYF
J: TRBJ2-4; D: TRBD1; size: .; V: TRBV7-8; DNA: TGTGCCAGCAGCTTAGGTCCAGGGGGCAGGGGGCCAGCCAAAAACATTCAGTACTTC; CDR3: CASSLGPGGRGPAKNIQYF
J: TRBJ2-7; D: TRBD1; size: .; V: TRBV11-3; DNA: TGTGCCAGCAGCCCCGGGCAGGGGGTCGGATACGAGCAGTACTTC; CDR3: CASSPGQGVGYEQYF